Following are 12 T cell receptor beta chains from one sample sequenced in a study of radiotherapy plus CTLA-4 blockade in lung cancer. Libraries were prepared by immunoSEQ multiplex PCR; TCRdb keeps only in-frame clonotypes and omits some of them. This sample has some 32,000 clones; 81% occur once, and the top ten carry about 22%. This material consisted of peripheral blood, taken from a patient treated with radiotherapy plus ipilimumab. These receptors were taken from a human donor with non-small cell lung cancer that progressed on radiotherapy plus ipilimumab.

About this clone: At one end the junction does not follow the germline gene, possibly because of a read error. This same CDR3 is encoded by further DNA sequences in the sample. The chain recombines TRBV7-3 with TRBJ2-3; the match to TRBD1 covers 11 bases. CDR1 SGHTA and CDR2 FQGTGA come from the germline V gene. This CDR3 is 16 amino acids long. For the CDR3, the DNA is TGCGCCAGCAGCTTCGGGACAGGGGGTGGCACAGATACGCAGTATTTT. Its translation: CASSFGTGGGTDTQYF.

The V call is TRBV7-2, the J call TRBJ1-1, with 7 bases aligning to TRBD1. V dropped 5 bases and J dropped 3; count of bases not matched to a gene: 12. From germline, CDR1 is SGHTA and CDR2 FQGNSA. The CDR3 length is 16 residues. CDR3 in amino acids: CASSPGGGTRDTEAFF. CDR3 nucleotide sequence: TGTGCCAGCAGCCCTGGAGGGGGCACAAGGGACACTGAAGCTTTCTTT.

Of note for this clone: One junction end does not reproduce the germline sequence, and a read error may be involved. This chain connects TRBV5-4 to TRBJ1-1; D may be TRBD1 (5 bases). Germline V gives CDR1 SGHNT, CDR2 YYREEE (reference sequence). The CDR3 loop spans 13 amino acids. CDR3 in amino acids: CASSLDGGRWPIF. The DNA for the CDR3 is TGTGCCAGCAGCTTGGACGGGGGTCGATGGCCGATCTTT.

The chain links TRBV5-8 to TRBJ2-2, with D hard to call. The ends were cut back, 1 base at V and 9 bases at J, with 10 bases in the middle. The CDR3 contains 13 residues. The germline gives CDR1 SGHTS, CDR2 YDEGEE. CDR3 coding DNA: TGTGCCAGCAGCTTGTTGGCATTCCGGGAGCTGTTTTTT. Translating gives CASSLLAFRELFF.

A single count supports this clone. The DNA of the CDR3 is TGTGCCAGCAGTTACTCGGACAGGGGGCGCGTCTACGAGCAGTACTTC. This sequence encodes CASSYSDRGRVYEQYF. The gene calls are TRBV6-6 and TRBJ2-7, with TRBD1 matching over 11 bases. The CDR3 covers 16 residues. After removal of 0 bases from V and 3 bases from J, the junction contained 4 bases not matched to a gene. Germline lookup yields CDR1 MNHNY and CDR2 SVGAGI (reference sequence).

The chain is built from TRBV14 and TRBJ2-1, with TRBD1 matching over 7 bases. The V gene's germline CDR1 is SGHDN and CDR2 FVKESK. This CDR3 has 14 amino acids. The V segment lost 0 bases and the J segment 9 bases; nucleotides outside the gene matches: 5. The CDR3 nucleotides read TGTGCCAGCAGCCAAGAGTGGGACAGCATTGAGCAGTTCTTC. Its translation is CASSQEWDSIEQFF.

The chain uses TRBV18 and TRBJ2-3; 13 bases align to TRBD2. The V and J ends lost 4 bases and 5 bases, in that order; junction bases with no gene match: 9. From germline, CDR1 is KGHSH and CDR2 LQKENI. The length of the CDR3 is 17 residues. The CDR3 nucleotides are TGTGCCAGCTCACAGGGGACTAGCGGGGCCATAGGAGATACGCAGTATTTT. It encodes CASSQGTSGAIGDTQYF.

The V call is TRBV10-3, the J call TRBJ1-2, with 9 bases fitting TRBD1. V dropped 9 bases and J dropped 0; count of bases not matched to a gene: 2. Germline V CDR1 and CDR2: ENHRY, SYGVKD. The CDR3 sequence is 13 residues long. CDR3 loop: CAMGQGANYGYTF. The CDR3 nucleotides read TGTGCCATGGGACAGGGAGCTAACTATGGCTACACCTTC.

For this clone: One junction end disagrees with the germline gene, perhaps due to a read error. The chain uses TRBV6-6 and TRBJ2-5; D not certain. The germline V gene encodes CDR1 MNHNY and CDR2 SVGAGI (reference sequence). CDR3 length: 11 residues. CDR3 protein: CASSYQETQYF. CDR3 nucleotide sequence: TGTGCCAGCAGTTACCAGGAGACCCAGTACTTC.

The V gene is TRBV2, the J gene TRBJ2-3; 11 bases match TRBD2. Germline values: CDR1 SNHLY, CDR2 FYNNEI. The CDR3 covers 15 residues. V was clipped by 6 bases and J by 4 bases; unmatched bases: 6. The CDR3 spells CASRPSGGPSDTQYF. The CDR3 DNA sequence: TGTGCCAGCAGACCTAGCGGGGGGCCGTCAGATACGCAGTATTTT. The full variable domain, its missing parts supplied by reference TRBV2 and TRBJ2-3, is EPEVTQTPSHQVTQMGQEVILRCVPISNHLYFYWYRQILGQKVEFLVSFYNNEISEKSEIFDDQFSVERPDGSNFTLKIRSTKLEDSAMYFCASRPSGGPSDTQYFGPGTRLTVL.

V is TRBV5-4 and J is TRBJ2-5; D may be TRBD2 (6 bases). Matching the DNA end better, TRBJ2-7 makes the J call doubtful. CDR1 is SGHNT, CDR2 YYREEE, per germline (reference sequence). The CDR3 totals 12 residues. The CDR3 reads CASSRGTYEQYF. CDR3 nucleotides: TGTGCCAGCAGCCGGGGGACCTACGAGCAGTACTTC.

This clone was counted a few times. The chain combines TRBV5-4 with TRBJ2-7, with TRBD1 identical over 7 bases. The CDR3 is made up of 12 amino acids. Germline CDR1 is SGHNT and CDR2 is YYREEE (reference sequence). V trimming: 0 bases; J trimming: 11 bases; junction bases outside the gene matches: 5. CDR3 sequence: CASSLDTQGEYF. The CDR3 DNA reads TGTGCCAGCAGCTTGGATACTCAGGGGGAGTACTTC.